This entry lists 21 T cell receptor beta chains sequenced from one sample in a study of blood T cell repertoires in COVID-19. Sequencing was performed with immunoSEQ multiplex PCR; in TCRdb, only in-frame clones are kept and a portion is missing. Found here are roughly 150,000 clones, 84% of them singletons; the top ten hold 35% to 55%. The sequenced sample was peripheral blood. Receptors originate from a human donor in a cohort sampled during active COVID-19.

This chain connects TRBV6-5 to TRBJ1-1; possible D gene TRBD1, 5 bases. Per the germline V gene, CDR1 is MNHEY and CDR2 is SVGAGI. Trimming shortened V by 6 bases and J by 0 bases, and 11 bases separated the two germline ends. The CDR3 contains 14 residues. This CDR3 reads CASSRRGVNTEAFF. For the CDR3, the DNA is TGTGCCAGCAGCCGCCGGGGGGTGAACACTGAAGCTTTCTTT.

This rearrangement joins TRBV18 to TRBJ1-2; D gene ambiguous. V lost 2 bases, J lost 3 bases, and 7 bases lay in between. The CDR3 runs to 13 residues. The germline V gene encodes CDR1 KGHSH and CDR2 LQKENI. In DNA form, the CDR3 reads TGTGCCAGCTCACCAGGGGAGTACTATGGCTACACCTTC. Translation gives CASSPGEYYGYTF.

This clone has just one count. This chain uses TRBV2 with TRBJ2-7, with 7 bases matching TRBD2. V shed 1 base and J 1 base; nucleotides not matched to a gene: 4. The V gene's germline CDR1 is SNHLY and CDR2 FYNNEI. CDR3 size: 15 residues. CDR3 loop: CASSEVGLGSYEQYF. CDR3 bases: TGTGCCAGCAGTGAAGTTGGACTAGGGTCCTACGAGCAGTACTTC.

In this sample, this clone turned up many times. The gene calls are TRBV4-3 and TRBJ2-7; a possible D gene is TRBD1 (6 bases). Germline loops: CDR1 LGHNA, CDR2 YSLEER. The CDR3 consists of 14 residues. Between the trimmed V and J ends, which lost 3 bases and 3 bases, there was a span of 12 bases. The CDR3 DNA reads as TGCGCCAGCAGCCACTACAGGGCGAGCTACGAGCAGTACTTC. Protein product: CASSHYRASYEQYF.

This clone was picked up a small number of times. This chain's CDR3 is CASSLQGINEKLFF. CDR3 DNA: TGTGCCAGCAGTTTGCAGGGGATTAATGAAAAACTGTTTTTT. The chain is built from TRBV27 and TRBJ1-4, with D perhaps TRBD1 (6 bases). CDR1 is MNHEY and CDR2 is SMNVEV in the germline V gene (reference sequence). The CDR3 totals 14 residues. The ends were cut back, 3 bases at V and 4 bases at J, with 9 bases in the middle.

The chain carries TRBV27 and TRBJ1-1, with D possibly being TRBD1 (5 bases). The CDR3 covers 16 residues. V shed 2 bases and J shed 0 bases, with 13 bases lying between them. Germline assignment: CDR1 MNHEY and CDR2 SMNVEV (reference sequence). The CDR3 sequence: CASSLEGRRVNTEAFF. As DNA, the CDR3 is TGTGCCAGCAGTTTAGAGGGGAGGAGGGTGAACACTGAAGCTTTCTTT.

This chain links TRBV2 with TRBJ1-4, with a possible D match to TRBD1 (5 bases). Germline V gene lookup returns CDR1 SNHLY and CDR2 FYNNEI. This CDR3 has 16 amino acids. V gave up 4 bases and J gave up 7 bases, with 19 bases separating them. Here the CDR3 reads CASSGVAQGRREKLFF. The CDR3 coding sequence is TGTGCCAGCAGTGGAGTGGCGCAGGGTCGGCGTGAAAAACTGTTTTTT. The full variable domain, with the rest looked up from reference TRBV2 and TRBJ1-4, is EPEVTQTPSHQVTQMGQEVILRCVPISNHLYFYWYRQILGQKVEFLVSFYNNEISEKSEIFDDQFSVERPDGSNFTLKIRSTKLEDSAMYFCASSGVAQGRREKLFFGSGTQLSVL.

This clone has a handful of counts. This chain uses TRBV18 with TRBJ1-1; the D is unclear. The germline gives CDR1 KGHSH, CDR2 LQKENI. CDR3 length: 16 amino acids. Trimming left V 1 base short and J 3 bases short, with 15 bases between. The CDR3 is CASSPRRSDGYTEAFF. CDR3 in DNA: TGTGCCAGCTCACCACGGCGGTCCGATGGGTACACTGAAGCTTTCTTT.

The chain links TRBV27 to TRBJ2-5; 9 positions agree with TRBD2. The CDR3 extends over 14 amino acids. Germline trimming cut 5 bases from V and 7 bases from J; bases unmatched to any gene: 8. Per germline, CDR1 MNHEY and CDR2 SMNVEV (reference sequence). The CDR3 here is CASSRAGGAGTQYF. CDR3 nucleotides: TGTGCCAGCAGTAGGGCGGGGGGGGCCGGGACCCAGTACTTC.

This chain connects TRBV6-5 to TRBJ2-1, with TRBD2 matching over 11 bases. The CDR3 runs to 16 residues. With 0 bases clipped from V and 9 bases from J, the junction kept 7 bases outside the gene matches. CDR1 is MNHEY and CDR2 is SVGAGI in the germline V gene. In DNA form, the CDR3 reads TGTGCCAGCAGTTACTCGGTAGCGGGGGGGCCAAGTGAGCAGTTCTTC. Protein product: CASSYSVAGGPSEQFF.

The rearrangement uses TRBV7-9 and TRBJ2-5; unclear D gene. The CDR3 runs to 17 residues. Deletions cut 0 bases from V and 1 base from J, with 15 bases between. Germline assignment: CDR1 SEHNR and CDR2 FQNEAQ (reference sequence). CDR3 DNA: TGTGCCAGCAGCTTAGCGGTCGCCGAAAAACTCCAAGAGACCCAGTACTTC. This sequence encodes CASSLAVAEKLQETQYF.

This clone was observed a single time. V gene TRBV3-1 (or the pseudogene TRBV3-2) combines with J gene TRBJ2-7; possible D gene TRBD2, 5 bases. The CDR3 has 14 residues. V was pared by 0 bases and J by 3 bases, with 9 bases between. Per the germline V gene, CDR1 is LGHDT and CDR2 is YNNKEL (reference sequence). The CDR3 loop reads CASSQDPSSYEQYV. Here the CDR3 DNA reads TGTGCCAGCAGCCAAGATCCTAGCAGCTACGAGCAGTACGTC.

CDR3 loop: CASSQEEQGQHRFLGYTF. The CDR3 DNA is TGCGCCAGCAGCCAAGAGGAGCAAGGACAGCATCGCTTCTTGGGCTACACCTTC. V is TRBV4-3 and J is TRBJ1-2; TRBD1 is a possible D gene (6 bases). V gave up 0 bases and J gave up 8 bases, with 25 bases separating them. The CDR3 is 18 residues long. Germline CDR1 and CDR2: LGHNA and YSLEER.

The rearrangement links TRBV6-2 or TRBV6-3 to TRBJ2-1, with TRBD2 matching 7 bases. CDR1 is MNHEY and CDR2 is SVGEGT in the germline V gene. V lost 1 base to trimming and J lost 9 bases; unmatched junction nucleotides: 15. CDR3 length: 17 residues. The CDR3 DNA is TGTGCCAGCAGTTACTTTTGGGGGAGGGCCTCTTCTCCTGAGCAGTTCTTC. This translates into CASSYFWGRASSPEQFF.

V is TRBV6-5 and J is TRBJ2-1, with 7 positions matching TRBD2. The trim removed 6 bases at V and 7 bases at J, leaving 9 bases unmatched. CDR1 is MNHEY and CDR2 is SVGAGI in the germline V gene. There are 14 residues in the CDR3. The CDR3 DNA sequence: TGTGCCAGCAGAAGCGGGACTGCCTGGAATGAGCAGTTCTTC. Residues: CASRSGTAWNEQFF.

This clone was picked up one time. The chain is built from TRBV7-2 and TRBJ2-7; TRBD2 agrees at 10 bases. Per the germline V gene, CDR1 is SGHTA and CDR2 is FQGNSA. Germline trimming cut 5 bases from V and 7 bases from J; bases unmatched to any gene: 14. The CDR3 is 16 amino acids. CDR3 sequence (DNA): TGTGCCAGCAGCCTACCGGTGGGAGCGGGGGGGCGAGAGCAGTACTTC. It encodes CASSLPVGAGGREQYF.

CDR3 sequence: CASSLLAPAKNIQYF. CDR3 coding DNA: TGTGCCAGCAGCTTGTTGGCCCCCGCCAAAAACATTCAGTACTTC. The chain recombines TRBV5-6 with TRBJ2-4; D call uncertain. This CDR3 is built from 15 residues. Germline CDR1 and CDR2: SGHDT and YYEEEE. Deletions cut 1 base from V and 1 base from J, with 9 bases between.

Only one count was recorded for this clone. The V call is TRBV7-8, the J call TRBJ2-5; D possibly corresponds to TRBD2 (6 bases). Germline V gene lookup returns CDR1 SGHVS and CDR2 FQNEAQ. V lost 3 bases and J lost 5, with 19 bases in between. The CDR3 is 16 amino acids. The CDR3 bases are TGTGCCAGCAGCTTGCGCTTGCGGGGAGGTGGGGAGACCCAGTACTTC. It codes for CASSLRLRGGGETQYF.

J is TRBJ2-5 and V is TRBV5-6; no reliable D call. The CDR3 is made up of 13 amino acids. Deletions cut 1 base from V and 5 bases from J, with 9 bases between. Germline V gene sequence: CDR1 SGHDT, CDR2 YYEEEE. The CDR3 coding sequence is TGTGCCAGCAGCTTGCGGTGGCGGGAGACCCAGTACTTC. Translation: CASSLRWRETQYF. Filled out from reference TRBV5-6 and TRBJ2-5, the complete variable domain reads DAGVTQSPTHLIKTRGQQVTLRCSPKSGHDTVSWYQQALGQGPQFIFQYYEEEERQRGNFPDRFSGHQFPNYSSELNVNALLLGDSALYLCASSLRWRETQYFGPGTRLLVL.

The chain combines TRBV5-1 with TRBJ1-3; D gene uncertain. The CDR3 covers 16 residues. Trimming pared 1 base from V and 2 bases from J, leaving 13 bases between. Germline V CDR1 and CDR2: SGHRS, YFSETQ. The CDR3 region is CASSLIAGATGNTIYF. DNA of the CDR3: TGCGCCAGCAGCTTGATTGCAGGCGCTACTGGAAACACCATATATTTT.

The V gene is TRBV5-1, the J gene TRBJ2-7, with D perhaps TRBD2 (7 bases). V lost 4 bases to trimming and J lost 2 bases, with 28 bases between them. Germline V lookup: CDR1 SGHRS, CDR2 YFSETQ. This CDR3 comprises 19 residues. The CDR3 loop is CASSGGDTVSSGSAYEQYV. The CDR3 DNA follows: TGCGCCAGCAGCGGAGGGGACACCGTTTCTAGCGGATCGGCCTACGAGCAGTACGTC.